This T cell receptor (beta chain) was obtained from a study of T-cell memory formation after mild COVID-19. Trimming took off 5 bases at V and 4 bases at J, with 15 bases between the two ends. The CDR3 is 15 amino acids. General study results and limits: CD4/CD8 balance characterized clones contracting day 15 to 85, and CD4+ skew characterized later expanders.

Details on this clonotype: Its specificity is unknown.

Each CDR3 protein gets one entry after TCRdb re-called the 5' RACE reads with MiXCR. Among around 36,000 distinct CDR3 sequences listed, roughly an eighth were seen once. The sequence was obtained from a man aged 18 to 30 who had mild COVID-19 (a few samples of this study predate the infection). Cell type and time point are not known. V usage is TRBV12-3 or TRBV12-4 and J usage is TRBJ2-1; D remains unclear. The specimen was PBMCs or a T cell subset sorted from them (not recorded which). The CDR3 region is CASSELVAHYNEQFF. The CDR3 nucleotides read TGTGCCAGCAGTGAGCTAGTCGCTCATTACAATGAGCAGTTCTTC.